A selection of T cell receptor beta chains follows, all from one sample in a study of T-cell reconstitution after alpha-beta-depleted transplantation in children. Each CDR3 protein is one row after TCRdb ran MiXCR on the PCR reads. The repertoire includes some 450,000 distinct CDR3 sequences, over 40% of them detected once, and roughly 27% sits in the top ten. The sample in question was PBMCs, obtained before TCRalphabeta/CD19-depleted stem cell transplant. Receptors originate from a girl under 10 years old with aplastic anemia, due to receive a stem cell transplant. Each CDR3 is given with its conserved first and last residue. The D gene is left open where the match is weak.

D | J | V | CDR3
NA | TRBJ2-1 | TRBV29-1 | CSVAFGSGSYNEQFF
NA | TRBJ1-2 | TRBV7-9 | CASSLDGRIYGYTF
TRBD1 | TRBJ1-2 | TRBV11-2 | CASSDGQGRRYTF
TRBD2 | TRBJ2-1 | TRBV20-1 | CSARVPVERESYYNEQFF
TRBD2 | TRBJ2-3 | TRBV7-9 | CASSLVLAGLTDTQYF
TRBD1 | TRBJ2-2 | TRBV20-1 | CSARVRGPTGELFF
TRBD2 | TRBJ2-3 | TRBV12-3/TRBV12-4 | CASSLPRTSGSDTQYF
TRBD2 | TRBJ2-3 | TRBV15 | CATSSGRTSGTDTQYF
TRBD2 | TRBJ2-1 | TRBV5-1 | CARNEREGSYNEQFF
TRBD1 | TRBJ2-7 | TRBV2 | CASSEGTGNLYEQYF
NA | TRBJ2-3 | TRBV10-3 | CAISDPTDTQYF
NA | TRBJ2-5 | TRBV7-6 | CASRAGTQETQYF
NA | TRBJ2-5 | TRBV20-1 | CSANGAEETQYF
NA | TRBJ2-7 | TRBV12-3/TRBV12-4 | CASSPGRSPYEQYF
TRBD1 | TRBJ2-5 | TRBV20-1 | CSATGGQGAGPSRGTQYF
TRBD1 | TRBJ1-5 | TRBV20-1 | CSANDRGDQPQHF
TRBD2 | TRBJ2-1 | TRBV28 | CASGTDPRQEQFF
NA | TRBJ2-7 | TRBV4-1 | CASSQEGSNNYEQYF
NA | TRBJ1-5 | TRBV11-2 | CASSLHGGTQPQHF
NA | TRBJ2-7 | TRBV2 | CASRKPSGAEAYEQYF
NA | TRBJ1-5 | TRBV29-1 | CSVEPGATNQPQHF
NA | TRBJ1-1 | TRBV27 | CASSLPGTSNTEAFF
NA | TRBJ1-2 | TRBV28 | CASSSAPEYGYTF
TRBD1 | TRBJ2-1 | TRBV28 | CATQGRTGLGNEQFF
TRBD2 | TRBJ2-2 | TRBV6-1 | CASTLGLSTGELFF
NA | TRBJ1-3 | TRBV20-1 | CSARRLTSGNTIYF
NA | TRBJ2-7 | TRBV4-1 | CASSQTGTYSYEQYF
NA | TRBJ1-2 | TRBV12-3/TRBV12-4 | CASSFEAGTPGEGYTF
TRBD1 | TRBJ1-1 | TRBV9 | CASSVGTGGVTEAFF
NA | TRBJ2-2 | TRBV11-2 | CASSPRPTTTNTGELFF
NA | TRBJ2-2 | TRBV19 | CASSIYGRGELFF
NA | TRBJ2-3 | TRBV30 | CAWGFGSSTDTQYF
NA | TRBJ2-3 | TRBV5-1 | CASSPDARRTDTQYF
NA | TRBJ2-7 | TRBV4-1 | CASSQASPGDEQYF
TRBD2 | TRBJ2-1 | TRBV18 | CASSPTAGVRYNEQFF
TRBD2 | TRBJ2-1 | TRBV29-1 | CSARTSGGHSYNEQFF
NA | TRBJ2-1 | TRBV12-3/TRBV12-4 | CASISSGGISYNEQFF
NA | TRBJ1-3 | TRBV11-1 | CASSYERAGYLSGNTIYF
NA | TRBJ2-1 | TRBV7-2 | CASSLGAAGKFF
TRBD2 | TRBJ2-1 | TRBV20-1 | CSARGGLATDNEQFF
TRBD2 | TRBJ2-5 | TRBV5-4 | CASSFGGRGRETQYF
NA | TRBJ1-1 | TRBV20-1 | CSARERGQGNTEAFF
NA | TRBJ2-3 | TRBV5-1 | CASSPPSGGYTDTQYF
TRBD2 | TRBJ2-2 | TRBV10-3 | CAIRGSGRAVKGTGELFF
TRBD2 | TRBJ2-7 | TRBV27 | CASSHTGLVYEQYF
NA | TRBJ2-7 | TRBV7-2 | CASSRLGGQLYEQYF
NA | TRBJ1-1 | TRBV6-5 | CASSYPGFPHTEAFF
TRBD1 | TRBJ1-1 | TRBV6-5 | CASSYSNRGQSEAFF